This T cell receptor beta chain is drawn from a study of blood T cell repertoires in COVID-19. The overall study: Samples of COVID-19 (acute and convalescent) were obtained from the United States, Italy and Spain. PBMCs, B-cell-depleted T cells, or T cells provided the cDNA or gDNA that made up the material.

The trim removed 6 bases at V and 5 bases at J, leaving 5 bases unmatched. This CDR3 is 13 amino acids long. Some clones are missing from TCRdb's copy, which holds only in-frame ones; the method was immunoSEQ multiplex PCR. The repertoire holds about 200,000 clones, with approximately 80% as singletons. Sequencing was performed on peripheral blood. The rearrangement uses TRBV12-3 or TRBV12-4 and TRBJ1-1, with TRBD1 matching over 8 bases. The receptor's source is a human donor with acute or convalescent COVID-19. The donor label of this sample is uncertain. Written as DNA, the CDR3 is TGTGCCAGCAGCGCAGGGGGCCGGACTGAAGCTTTCTTT. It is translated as CASSAGGRTEAFF.